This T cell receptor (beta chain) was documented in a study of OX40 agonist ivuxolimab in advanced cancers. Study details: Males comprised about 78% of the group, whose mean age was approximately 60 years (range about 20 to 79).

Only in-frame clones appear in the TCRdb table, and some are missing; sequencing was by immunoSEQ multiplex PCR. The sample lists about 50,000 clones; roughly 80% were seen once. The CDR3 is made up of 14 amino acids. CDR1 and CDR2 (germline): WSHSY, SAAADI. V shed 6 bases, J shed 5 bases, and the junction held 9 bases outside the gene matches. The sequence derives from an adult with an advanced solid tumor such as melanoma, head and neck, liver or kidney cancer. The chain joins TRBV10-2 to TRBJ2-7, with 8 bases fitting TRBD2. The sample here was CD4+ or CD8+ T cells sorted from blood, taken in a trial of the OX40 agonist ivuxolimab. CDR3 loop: CASSRAGVTDEQYF. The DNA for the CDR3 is TGCGCCAGCAGCCGAGCGGGAGTGACGGACGAGCAGTACTTC.